This passage covers 17 T cell receptor beta chains from one sample sequenced in a study of monozygotic twins with inflammatory bowel disease. Following a re-call of the 5' RACE reads, TCRdb has one entry per CDR3 protein and lacks DNA. The sample table includes 200,000 to 250,000 distinct CDR3 sequences. Sequenced material: blood. These receptors were collected from a human donor with ulcerative colitis or Crohn's disease, or a healthy co-twin of an affected twin (not recorded which).

This rearrangement joins TRBV30 to TRBJ2-6. This CDR3 comprises 14 residues. Germline lookup yields CDR1 GTSNPN and CDR2 SVGIG (reference sequence). The CDR3 is CAWSYGYGANVLTF.

This chain links TRBV7-2 with TRBJ2-7; the TRBD1 assignment by TCRdb is unverifiable without DNA. Germline lookup yields CDR1 SGHTA and CDR2 FQGNSA. This CDR3 is built from 12 residues. The CDR3 region is CASSLTGPEQYF.

The CDR3 here is CSAGDLYNEQFF. The chain is built from TRBV20-1 and TRBJ2-1. The CDR3 runs 12 residues. Germline values: CDR1 DFQATT, CDR2 SNEGSKA (reference sequence).

This sequence joins TRBV12-3 or TRBV12-4 and TRBJ2-1; the D gene TCRdb calls, TRBD1, cannot be checked with no DNA. This CDR3 has 15 amino acids. CDR3 sequence reads: CASSLVGTMGNEQFF.

This chain connects TRBV28 to TRBJ1-2; checking the TCRdb D call of TRBD1 is not possible without DNA. Germline loops: CDR1 MDHEN, CDR2 SYDVKM. This CDR3 has 15 amino acids. This CDR3 is CASLPAGFANYGYTF.

J is TRBJ2-7 and V is TRBV5-4; the TCRdb call, TRBD1, lacks DNA for checking. The CDR3 is 15 residues long. Germline V gives CDR1 SGHNT, CDR2 YYREEE (reference sequence). CDR3: CASSISWTGDHEQYF.

The CDR3 reads CASIWRGSYEQYF. The chain recombines TRBV6-1 with TRBJ2-7; TCRdb's D call, TRBD1, is unchecked because there is no DNA. Germline CDR1 reads MNHNS; CDR2 reads SASEGT. The CDR3 contains 13 residues.

The chain carries TRBV19 and TRBJ2-2. CDR1 and CDR2 from the germline V gene are LNHDA and SQIVND (reference sequence). CDR3 length equals 14 residues. The CDR3 sequence is CASSIGPNTGELFF.

V usage is TRBV20-1 and J usage is TRBJ2-1; TCRdb lists TRBD1, though no DNA is available to test this call. From germline, CDR1 is DFQATT and CDR2 SNEGSKA (reference sequence). This CDR3 comprises 13 residues. This CDR3 is CSARTTGPGEQFF.

J is TRBJ2-1 and V is TRBV5-5; there is no DNA to check the TCRdb D call of TRBD2. This CDR3 has 14 residues. From germline, CDR1 is SGHKS and CDR2 YYEKEE (reference sequence). The CDR3 loop reads CASSWSGGYNEQFF.

The CDR3 sequence is CASSLGGVSQPQHF. The V gene is TRBV5-6, the J gene TRBJ1-5. The CDR3 contains 14 residues. From germline, CDR1 is SGHDT and CDR2 YYEEEE.

The chain links TRBV5-1 to TRBJ2-2; the D gene TCRdb calls, TRBD1, cannot be checked with no DNA. The CDR3 loop spans 14 amino acids. Germline V gives CDR1 SGHRS, CDR2 YFSETQ. CDR3 amino acids: CASSSQGGTGELFF.

The genes are TRBV29-1 and TRBJ2-1; no DNA is available, so the TRBD2 call from TCRdb remains unchecked. Germline V gene data show CDR1 as SQVTM and CDR2 as ANQGSEA. The CDR3 runs 12 residues. CDR3 sequence: CSVGGAGNEQFF.

V and J are TRBV7-2 and TRBJ2-2. This CDR3 is built from 14 residues. Germline V gives CDR1 SGHTA, CDR2 FQGNSA. CDR3 region: CASSSRTGTGELFF.

This sequence joins TRBV18 and TRBJ1-6; TCRdb proposes TRBD1, but this gene call is untestable without DNA. CDR1 is KGHSH and CDR2 is LQKENI in the germline V gene. CDR3 length equals 17 residues. The CDR3 sequence is CASSSTGGDIYNSPLHF.

The chain combines TRBV20-1 with TRBJ2-7; TCRdb picks TRBD2, but there is no DNA to check that call. The CDR3 runs 13 residues. Per the germline V gene, CDR1 is DFQATT and CDR2 is SNEGSKA (reference sequence). The CDR3 spells CSARGLAPYEQYF.

The rearrangement joins TRBV30 to TRBJ1-5. The CDR3 consists of 12 residues. Germline V gene data show CDR1 as GTSNPN and CDR2 as SVGIG (reference sequence). CDR3 residues: CAWSGFGQPQHF.